This record concerns one TCR beta chain sequence. Its antigen remains undetermined. Base quality data are lacking; no much larger clone is found one base away. These data come from a study of cytomegalovirus exposure and HLA in healthy donors (dated by TCRdb to the late 2010s). In the study overall: In an earlier analysis of 587 of the donors, 276 Gb of sequence data and about 110 million unique TCR beta sequences from 150 million to 200 million T cells were reported. Roughly five DR-DQ haplotypes were handled as single units for association and clustering because linkage in the cohort was strong. Every repertoire in the discovery cohort had been generated on one and the same sequencing platform. Rather than drawing on any new phenotypic data, the later analysis identified candidate immune exposures from TCR beta sequences and the way those sequences occurred across donors. Donor age, sex, ethnicity and CMV serostatus were collected together with the repertoire data. To study patterns of TCR occurrence, a later analysis re-analyzed previously published TCR beta repertoires from around 670 donors and added high-resolution HLA genotyping. Class I and class II HLA loci were covered by the typing at four-digit resolution. An earlier analysis of 450 to 750 of the donors used high-throughput TCR beta sequencing to judge whether each TCR beta V gene segment behaved as functional or pseudogenic. Roughly 300 gigabases of sequencing data and around 85 million unique TCR sequences made up an early release that covered about 640 HLA-typed donors. Among the roughly 400 genotyped donors, around 81% belonged to the genetic ancestry cluster associated with self-reported Caucasian donors. A later genetic analysis used genome-wide SNP genotypes for about 60% of the roughly 670 donors, treating that subset as a discovery cohort. The study aimed to test whether signatures of past pathogen exposure could be identified by cataloging public T cell receptors. Among roughly 370 genotyped donors of the cohort, an average of around 240,000 unique TCR beta nucleotide sequences were sequenced per donor, 15% to 20% of them non-productive. Using immunosequencing, the study profiled T cell repertoires from 666 subjects and related those repertoires to cytomegalovirus serostatus. Along with the approximately 650-subject first cohort, a separate validation cohort of over a hundred different subjects was used. To predict cytomegalovirus infection status, the study combined high-throughput TCR immunosequencing, statistical association of individual TCRs with disease status, and machine learning. Typing coverage differed by locus: A, B, C, DRB1 and DQB1 were typed in roughly 620-640 donors, DQA1 in about 510, DPA1 in 600 to 610, and DPB1 in 400 to 480. Study-wide findings and limitations: In a later analysis, some 18,000 TCR beta sequences were associated with specific HLA alleles at a false discovery rate of 0.05. Cytomegalovirus status was reported to be diagnosed by the classifier with high specificity and sensitivity in both the original and validation cohorts. The only immune exposure information available for the cohort was CMV serostatus. Broadly in line with IMGT annotations, most TCR beta V segments showed up in productive rearrangements about 90% or about 30% of the time in an earlier analysis of 587 of the donors. When HLA alleles, especially DR and DQ, strongly co-occurred, attributing TCR associations to individual alleles was difficult. The authors suggested that the approach could potentially be extended to other disease states and immunological phenotypes. A few of the identified cytomegalovirus-associated TCR beta chains were confirmed in vitro to be specific for cytomegalovirus antigens. The cohort was sequenced for TCR beta chains only, and without alpha or paired-chain data the features that could be detected were limited. Sequencing depth was assumed to be roughly uniform across donors in the presence/absence analyses, though that assumption may not hold. In a later analysis, HLA-associated TCR beta chains showed more clonal expansion and lower generation probabilities than non-associated chains that were equally common. While some public TCRs were present in many individuals, most TCR sequences turned up only very rarely across donors. In a later analysis, TCR association rates were found to vary across HLA loci, with the most associated TCRs seen for DRB1 alleles and the fewest for HLA-C alleles. A later analysis reported that several top co-occurrence clusters appeared linked to parvovirus B19, influenza, CMV and Epstein-Barr virus. The earlier analysis of some 540 of the donors excluded around 17 rarely observed V segments, including chromosome 9 orphons, because counts were too low. In a later genetic analysis, a missense DCLRE1C variant was associated with V-gene and J-gene trimming of TCR beta chains, and the association was replicated in an independent cohort. According to a later genetic analysis, donors in an Asian-associated ancestry cluster had fewer N-insertions in productive TCRs than the roughly 700-donor mean. Linkage disequilibrium might explain the correlated functional status among segregating V segments, but an unknown experimental factor could not be ruled out. In the study, 150 to 200 TCR beta chains were listed as associated with cytomegalovirus. Most CMV-associated TCR beta chains appeared to be HLA-restricted in a later analysis, and the HLA associations seemed to be driven largely by CMV exposure. A cluster of highly shared sequence variants was judged likely to be a technical artifact of the sequencing pipeline. Because HLA typing was unavailable for some donors at each locus, only the typed subset was used in association tests. A further reported finding was that TCR beta sequences accurately predicted the HLA-A and HLA-B alleles for most subjects in the first cohort.

The cohort was made up of about 670 healthy bone marrow donors. At the time of sampling, all cohort members were nominally healthy, though unrecorded immune exposures were likely present. The donor was CMV seronegative and belonged to the group of over 300 seronegative cohort members. Each donor provided a peripheral blood sample, and peripheral blood mononuclear cells were used for TCR beta sequencing. Genomic DNA extraction from the blood cell samples was performed with the Qiagen DNeasy Blood Extraction Kit. Library construction relied on the immunoSEQ multiplex PCR assay. For the multiplex PCR, a mixture combining 60 forward primers for TCR Vbeta segments and 13 reverse primers for TCR Jbeta segments was used. The CDR3 region of rearranged TCR beta genes was amplified from genomic DNA with a multiplex PCR assay. The amplified TCR beta libraries were sequenced on the Illumina HiSeq System as 87-base-pair reads. The study's own analysis went as follows. A later analysis counted approximately 84 million unique TCR beta chains across the 670 or so repertoires, and 9 million to 14 million of these chains were shared by at least two donors. Raw reads were error-corrected and collapsed into unique sequences by a nearest-neighbor algorithm in which closely related sequences were merged to remove PCR and sequencing errors. Alignment of CDR3 sequences to IMGT reference sequences was used to assign V, D and J gene segments. For a sequence to be retained, a match of at least six nucleotides was required to both a V gene segment and a J gene segment. Rearrangements were called productive when the CDR3 lacked stop codons and stayed in frame with V and J; all others were non-productive. CDR3 was defined by IMGT convention, running from the second conserved V-encoded cysteine to the conserved J-encoded phenylalanine. The earlier analysis of about 570 of the donors excluded any sequence lacking an unambiguous match to a single V gene segment. An earlier analysis of several hundred of the donors called V segments functional above 56.7% productive rearrangements and segregating when the between-donor standard deviation exceeded 5%. A statistical classification framework was developed to diagnose cytomegalovirus status using the catalog of TCR beta chain sequences. V and J gene assignment, in a later analysis, came from comparing TCR nucleotide sequences with IMGT/GENE-DB human TR gene sequences. The TCRdist pipeline was used in a later analysis to assign CDR3 sequences and most-parsimonious VDJ recombination scenarios. A later analysis defined each TCR beta chain by its CDR3 amino acid sequence plus V-gene family, and excluded reads lacking a unique V-gene family. To address suspected cross-contamination and a sequencing artifact, a later analysis removed under 600 highly shared, low-generation-probability nucleotide sequences. In a later analysis, a clonal expansion index for each public chain was calculated from normalized within-repertoire ranks of inferred template counts. In a later analysis, generation probabilities were computed with a VDJ recombination model fitted to out-of-frame rearrangements, and the resulting probabilities were checked against IGoR. In a later analysis, TCR-TCR, TCR-HLA and TCR-CMV co-occurrence was scored with hypergeometric tests, and a repertoire-size bias correction was applied to TCR pairs. To estimate false discovery rates, a later analysis permuted the HLA or CMV assignments 20 times. In a later analysis, co-occurring TCRs were grouped using DBSCAN, with TCRdist sequence similarity added in when clustering inside HLA-allele-positive subsets. Repertoires with fewer than 30,000 or more than 120,000 public chains were left out of co-occurrence clustering, as were about 5 repertoires with anomalous nucleotide sharing. Not all clones reach the TCRdb copy of this immuneACCESS table, which keeps in-frame sequences only. Checked studies attribute under half of the gap to unresolved V genes and leave the rest unexplained. V and J calls and clone size are copied from that table; D and trimming were computed from the DNA. Within this sample are roughly 120,000 clones, with 81% of them counted one time only. 3.5% to 4.5% of the sample comes from the top ten.

This clonotype was obtained from a young woman in good health and CMV-seronegative. The sample taken for sequencing was PBMCs.

The CDR3 region has the sequence CASSASGTGYTGELFF. Here is the DNA: TGTGCCAGCAGCGCATCCGGGACAGGGTACACCGGGGAGCTGTTTTTT. This chain is built from TRBV13 and TRBJ2-2; TRBD1 lines up with 9 middle nucleotides. CDR1 and CDR2, looked up from the germline V gene (reference sequence), are PRHDT and FYEKMQ. Germline trimming amounts to 5 bases on V and 3 bases on J, with 7 as the count of junction bases outside the gene matches. Its CDR3 holds 16 amino acids, cysteine through phenylalanine. The sequence is cut down to CDR3 DNA, 48 bases in frame from base 1.